This T cell receptor (beta chain) was captured by sequencing in a study of CD8+ T cells in alopecia areata. V lost 4 bases to trimming and J lost 1 base; unmatched junction nucleotides: 13. Germline assignment: CDR1 SGHDN and CDR2 FVKESK. The CDR3 contains 19 residues. As the sequencing template, cDNA was produced by extracting RNA and reverse transcribing it. Here immunoSEQ multiplex PCR was the method, and the copy in TCRdb shows in-frame clones only, minus some. The sample lists 190,000 or so clones, under 60% occurring once. Documented treatment: oral pan-JAK inhibitor, 5-10 mg twice daily. This clone was picked up a small number of times.

Sample: CD8+ T cells sorted from blood, taken at week 24, from a patient treated with tofacitinib. This TCR was sampled from a human donor with alopecia areata. The chain combines TRBV14 with TRBJ1-3, with TRBD1 matching over 10 bases. The CDR3 sequence: CASSRRDRGKFESGNTIYF. The CDR3 DNA reads as TGTGCCAGCAGCCGCCGGGACAGGGGTAAATTTGAGTCTGGAAACACCATATATTTT.